This entry lists 20 T cell receptor beta chains sequenced from one sample in a study of T cell repertoires in cytomegalovirus infection (dated by TCRdb to 2018 to 2020). Sequencing took place on an Illumina HiSeq 1500. TCRdb trimmed the raw reads at Q25, called clones with MiXCR and kept productive beta chains. Identical CDR3 protein sequences are pooled into one entry, listed with their most common genes and DNA. The sample includes under 350,000 distinct CDR3 sequences, with around 20% observed a single time. The top ten clonotypes cover about 21% of the sample. No antigens are known for them. Per the publication, the treatment or condition label means: in vitro stimulation with specific CMV peptide epitopes to enrich CMV-specific T cells. Sample: cultured PBMCs, taken from culture after CMV antigen stimulation. These receptors all come from a human donor in good health (CMV status not recorded). Some clones in this sample may be carry-over from other donors' samples.

This clonotype qualifies as medium-sized. This chain uses TRBV14 with TRBJ2-7, with D perhaps matching TRBD2 (5 bases). Deletions cut 2 bases from V and 3 bases from J, with 8 bases between. The CDR3 is 13 residues long. Germline CDR1 is SGHDN and CDR2 is FVKESK. CDR3 nucleotide sequence: TGTGCCAGCAGCCAAACCCGGGACTACGAGCAGTACTTC. Its translation: CASSQTRDYEQYF.

In this sample, this clonotype turned up a few times. The V gene is TRBV7-9, the J gene TRBJ2-3, with unresolved D. V lost 8 bases and J lost 0, with 15 bases in between. The CDR3 is 15 amino acids. CDR1 is SEHNR and CDR2 is FQNEAQ in the germline V gene (reference sequence). The CDR3 region is CASSYSASSTDTQYF. The CDR3 DNA reads as TGTGCCAGCTCGTATTCGGCATCTAGCACAGATACGCAGTATTTT.

The chain recombines TRBV20-1 with TRBJ1-2, with 11 bases identical to TRBD1. The V gene's germline CDR1 is DFQATT and CDR2 SNEGSKA (reference sequence). Trimming removed 5 bases from V and 6 bases from J; junction bases left unmatched: 11. The CDR3 consists of 15 residues. The CDR3 DNA reads as TGCAGTGCTTGGACAGGGGGCGCAGGGAGGGATGGCTACACCTTC. Residues: CSAWTGGAGRDGYTF.

This clonotype was seen a single time. This chain uses TRBV13 with TRBJ2-2; D is possibly TRBD1 or TRBD2 (7 bases each). Germline lookup yields CDR1 PRHDT and CDR2 FYEKMQ (reference sequence). The CDR3 is made up of 15 amino acids. The V end was cut by 4 bases, the J end by 4 bases, with 13 bases between. CDR3 sequence reads: CASSSDREGTGELFF. CDR3 DNA: TGTGCCAGCAGCTCCGACAGGGAGGGCACCGGGGAGCTGTTTTTT. The variable domain in full, completed from reference TRBV13 and TRBJ2-2, reads AAGVIQSPRHLIKEKRETATLKCYPIPRHDTVYWYQQGPGQDPQFLISFYEKMQSDKGSIPDRFSAQQFSDYHSELNMSSLELGDSALYFCASSSDREGTGELFFGEGSRLTVL.

The chain joins TRBV20-1 to TRBJ2-3; D gene uncertain. The CDR3 sequence is 11 residues long. Germline assignment: CDR1 DFQATT and CDR2 SNEGSKA (reference sequence). V was cut by 6 bases and J by 6 bases, with 10 bases left in between. CDR3 coding DNA: TGCAGTGCGGCTAGGCGCGATACGCAGTATTTT. This translates into CSAARRDTQYF.

Written as DNA, the CDR3 is TGTGCCAGCTCCCTACTATCACAGGGTACAAGCGAGCAGTACTTC. It codes for CASSLLSQGTSEQYF. The rearrangement joins TRBV7-8 to TRBJ2-7; a possible D gene is TRBD1 (6 bases). The ends were cut back, 8 bases at V and 6 bases at J, with 23 bases in the middle. The CDR3 runs to 15 residues. Germline-derived CDR1 and CDR2 are SGHVS and FQNEAQ.

This clonotype was picked up a small number of times. The CDR3 DNA sequence: TGTGCCAGCAGCCAAGATTTGGGGGGGTCCATGAACACTGAAGCTTTCTTT. Protein sequence: CASSQDLGGSMNTEAFF. The chain links TRBV3-1 to TRBJ1-1, with D perhaps TRBD1 (5 bases). The V gene's germline CDR1 is LGHDT and CDR2 YNNKEL (reference sequence). Trimming removed 0 bases at V and 0 bases at J, with 14 bases between. The CDR3 contains 17 residues.

This clonotype was picked up a small number of times. This rearrangement joins TRBV20-1 to TRBJ1-2; no reliable D call. CDR1 and CDR2 (germline): DFQATT, SNEGSKA (reference sequence). The V and J ends lost 6 bases and 4 bases respectively, with 21 bases between them. CDR3 length: 15 amino acids. CDR3 in DNA: TGCAGTGCACCGAAATCGGTAGACGGTATCTATGGCTACACCTTC. This gives the protein CSAPKSVDGIYGYTF.

CDR3 nucleotides: TGTGCCAGCAGTATACCACAGAACTCTGGAAACACCATATATTTT. Translation gives CASSIPQNSGNTIYF. The genes are TRBV12-3 or TRBV12-4 and TRBJ1-3; D is uncertain. V gave up 5 bases and J gave up 0 bases, with 11 bases separating them. The CDR3 contains 15 residues.

V is TRBV27 and J is TRBJ2-3; TRBD1 matches at 11 bases. This CDR3 contains 16 residues. Germline loops: CDR1 MNHEY, CDR2 SMNVEV (reference sequence). Trimming cost V 5 bases and J 4 bases; bases outside gene matches: 8. This chain's CDR3 is CASSPGTGGWSDTQYF. The DNA of the CDR3 is TGTGCCAGCAGTCCCGGGACAGGGGGGTGGTCAGATACGCAGTATTTT.

The genes are TRBV4-3 and TRBJ2-7; D may be TRBD2 (6 bases). CDR1 and CDR2 (germline): LGHNA, YSLEER. The CDR3 totals 15 residues. Deletions cut 1 base from V and 4 bases from J, with 14 bases between. This CDR3 reads CASSQANHGGYEQYF. CDR3 coding DNA: TGCGCCAGCAGCCAAGCCAACCATGGAGGGTACGAGCAGTACTTC.

This clonotype appeared many times. The gene calls are TRBV7-2 and TRBJ2-2; possible D gene TRBD1, 6 bases. V lost 6 bases to trimming and J lost 2 bases, with 22 bases between them. The CDR3 is 18 amino acids. Germline CDR1 SGHTA, CDR2 FQGNSA. The CDR3 DNA reads TGTGCCAGCAGACGAGCCTCTGCAGGGGCGCAAAACACCGGGGAGCTGTTTTTT. Protein: CASRRASAGAQNTGELFF.

The chain carries TRBV29-1 and TRBJ1-2; the match to TRBD1 covers 9 bases. Germline V CDR1 and CDR2: SQVTM, ANQGSEA. J was trimmed by 6 bases and V by 6 bases; bases with no gene match: 8. The CDR3 is 13 amino acids. The CDR3 loop reads CSVSGTGRDGYTF. Written as DNA, the CDR3 is TGCAGCGTCTCTGGGACAGGGAGGGATGGCTACACCTTC. Combining the CDR3 with reference TRBV29-1 and TRBJ1-2 gives the whole variable domain SAVISQKPSRDICQRGTSLTIQCQVDSQVTMMFWYRQQPGQSLTLIATANQGSEATYESGFVIDKFPISRPNLTFSTLTVSNMSPEDSSIYLCSVSGTGRDGYTFGSGTRLTVV.

This clonotype was seen at least ten times. The chain recombines TRBV7-6 with TRBJ1-5; no clear D. Germline CDR1 is SGHVS and CDR2 is FNYEAQ. The germline V and J ends were trimmed by 1 base and 0 bases, with 7 bases remaining between them. This CDR3 is built from 15 residues. The CDR3: CASSLVVGSNQPQHF. The CDR3 region has the DNA TGTGCCAGCAGCTTAGTTGTGGGTAGCAATCAGCCCCAGCATTTT. The full variable domain, in which reference TRBV7-6 and TRBJ1-5 provide the parts outside the CDR3, is GAGVSQSPRYKVTKRGQDVALRCDPISGHVSLYWYRQALGQGPEFLTYFNYEAQQDKSGLPNDRFSAERPEGSISTLTIQRTEQRDSAMYRCASSLVVGSNQPQHFGDGTRLSIL.

The rearrangement uses TRBV6-5 and TRBJ2-2; D remains ambiguous. Germline V gene lookup returns CDR1 MNHEY and CDR2 SVGAGI. The CDR3 has 15 amino acids. Trimming took 0 bases from V and 6 from J, leaving 11 bases between them. The CDR3 coding sequence is TGTGCCAGCAGTTACTCAAACATGTTGGCCGGGGAGCTGTTTTTT. Protein: CASSYSNMLAGELFF.

This clonotype has only a few counts. The gene calls are TRBV7-8 and TRBJ2-3; 11 nucleotides line up with TRBD1. Germline-derived CDR1 and CDR2 are SGHVS and FQNEAQ. V trimming: 5 bases; J trimming: 6 bases; junction bases outside the gene matches: 7. The CDR3 has 15 residues. CDR3 nucleotides: TGTGCCAGCAGCCCCGGGACAGGGGGTTATGATACGCAGTATTTT. Translated, it gives CASSPGTGGYDTQYF.

The chain links TRBV5-1 to TRBJ2-3; D unresolved. Trimming stripped 2 bases from V and 2 bases from J, with 21 bases between. The CDR3 loop spans 18 amino acids. Per germline, CDR1 SGHRS and CDR2 YFSETQ. CDR3 protein: CASSFLLQSGPITDTQYF. The CDR3 DNA sequence: TGCGCCAGCAGCTTTCTCCTCCAATCCGGACCTATCACAGATACGCAGTATTTT.

This clonotype was counted many times. V gene TRBV7-2 combines with J gene TRBJ2-4; D may be TRBD1 or TRBD2 (6 bases each). Deletions cut 5 bases from V and 5 bases from J, with 16 bases between. CDR3 length: 15 amino acids. In germline, CDR1 is SGHTA, CDR2 FQGNSA. The CDR3 reads CASSLGRGRENIQYF. CDR3 nucleotides: TGTGCCAGCAGCCTTGGTCGGGGGCGGGAAAACATTCAGTACTTC. Full variable domain (missing parts from reference TRBV7-2 and TRBJ2-4): GAGVSQSPSNKVTEKGKDVELRCDPISGHTALYWYRQSLGQGLEFLIYFQGNSAPDKSGLPSDRFSAERTGGSVSTLTIQRTQQEDSAVYLCASSLGRGRENIQYFGAGTRLSVL.

The genes are TRBV12-5 and TRBJ2-1; D may be TRBD2 (5 bases). With 4 bases removed from V and 6 bases from J, the gap between germline ends came to 16 bases. Germline V gene lookup returns CDR1 LGHNT and CDR2 FRNRAP. The CDR3 extends over 15 amino acids. CDR3 nucleotide sequence: TGTGCTAGTGGTTCGGGGAAGGTCGAAATCAATGAGCAGTTCTTC. Protein: CASGSGKVEINEQFF.

In this sample, this clonotype turned up many times. The chain is built from TRBV11-2 and TRBJ2-1, with 12 bases aligning to TRBD2. V shed 8 bases, J shed 8 bases, and the junction held 4 bases outside the gene matches. The CDR3 loop spans 13 amino acids. Per the germline V gene, CDR1 is SGHAT and CDR2 is FQNNGV. The CDR3 protein is CASLAGGEDEQFF. Here the CDR3 DNA reads TGTGCCAGCCTAGCGGGAGGGGAGGATGAGCAGTTCTTC.